The clone carrying this T cell receptor (beta chain) was seen a handful of times. The data derive from a study of blood T cell repertoires in COVID-19. Across the study: PBMCs, B-cell-depleted T cells, or T cells were the source of the cDNA or gDNA that made up the material.

In the original processing: Reference gene primer amplification in the assay estimated nucleated cell counts. TCRdb's copy holds only in-frame clones and misses some; the assay was immunoSEQ multiplex PCR. That table gives V, J and clone size, and the DNA gave D and trimming. Among about 180,000 clones, roughly 80% were seen once, and the ten largest hold approximately 7%. CDR3 length: 13 amino acids. With 4 bases removed from V and 6 bases from J, the gap between germline ends came to 10 bases. Germline CDR1 is MGHRA and CDR2 is YSYEKL. The sequenced sample was peripheral blood. The chain recombines TRBV4-1 with TRBJ2-1; D gene ambiguous. The TCR sequence derives from a human donor in a cohort sampled during active COVID-19. In nucleotides, the CDR3 is TGCGCCAGCAGCCTCCTCGGTCCCAATGAGCAGTTCTTC. Its translation: CASSLLGPNEQFF.